These 9 T cell receptor beta chains were sequenced from one sample in a study of response to subunit inactivated influenza vaccine. TCRdb re-analysed the RT-PCR reads in MiXCR, keeping a single row per CDR3 protein. This sample has about 520,000 distinct CDR3 sequences; 25% occur once, and the top ten carry 1.9%. The starting material was CD4+ T cells sorted from PBMCs, obtained 4 to 6 days after vaccination. Every receptor here comes from a man aged 45-65 years who received an inactivated influenza vaccine.

This clonotype has just a few counts. The gene calls are TRBV20-1 and TRBJ2-1; TRBD2 aligns across 11 bases. CDR3 length: 14 residues. CDR1 and CDR2 (germline): DFQATT, SNEGSKA (reference sequence). V gave up 5 bases and J gave up 6 bases; unmatched junction bases: 6. CDR3 protein: CSADSGGVTNEQFF. In nucleotides, the CDR3 is TGCAGTGCTGATAGCGGGGGGGTCACCAATGAGCAGTTCTTC.

This clonotype has just one count. V gene TRBV30 combines with J gene TRBJ2-1; D tentatively reads TRBD1 or TRBD2 (5 bases each). Germline CDR1 GTSNPN, CDR2 SVGIG (reference sequence). V was trimmed by 1 base and J by 15 bases, leaving 16 bases between them. The CDR3 covers 12 residues. In nucleotides, the CDR3 is TGTGCCTGGAGTGATGATTGGGGGTCCCCGTTCTTC. Protein product: CAWSDDWGSPFF.

The V gene is TRBV29-1, the J gene TRBJ1-2, with D tentatively TRBD1 (6 bases). V was pared by 4 bases and J by 8 bases, with 23 bases between. The V gene's germline CDR1 is SQVTM and CDR2 ANQGSEA. CDR3 size: 15 residues. The CDR3 DNA reads TGCAGCGTTGGGACTTCAGGGGCGACTCTTTCCGGCTACACCTTC. It specifies CSVGTSGATLSGYTF.

This clonotype was seen a handful of times. The V call is TRBV2, the J call TRBJ2-3, with 9 bases aligning to TRBD1. J lost 2 bases, V lost 6 bases, and 6 bases had no gene match. This CDR3 contains 15 residues. CDR1 and CDR2 from the germline V gene are SNHLY and FYNNEI. As DNA, the CDR3 is TGTGCCAGCAGGGGGGGACAGGGTGACACAGATACGCAGTATTTT. It is translated as CASRGGQGDTDTQYF.

V is TRBV20-1 and J is TRBJ2-7; 7 bases fit TRBD1. This CDR3 comprises 13 residues. V was pared by 6 bases and J by 6 bases, with 11 bases of the junction left unmatched. Germline lookup yields CDR1 DFQATT and CDR2 SNEGSKA (reference sequence). The CDR3 coding sequence is TGCAGTGCCAACAGTAACGACAGGGTCGAGCAGTACTTC. As protein: CSANSNDRVEQYF.

The chain carries TRBV7-2 and TRBJ1-1; 8 positions agree with TRBD1. The V and J ends lost 4 bases and 4 bases, in that order; junction bases with no gene match: 5. This CDR3 region has 14 residues. CDR1 and CDR2 from the germline V gene are SGHTA and FQGNSA. The CDR3: CASSSDRVATEAFF. The CDR3 nucleotides are TGTGCCAGCAGCTCGGACAGGGTCGCCACTGAAGCTTTCTTT.

V usage is TRBV4-3 and J usage is TRBJ1-6; perhaps TRBD1 as D (6 bases). Germline lookup yields CDR1 LGHNA and CDR2 YSLEER. The V and J ends lost 2 bases and 7 bases respectively, with 12 bases between them. The CDR3 consists of 15 residues. CDR3 bases: TGCGCCAGCAGCCAACGAACAGGGAACAATTCACCCCTCCACTTT. Encoded protein: CASSQRTGNNSPLHF.

The chain joins TRBV5-4 to TRBJ2-2; 9 nucleotides agree with TRBD1. The CDR3 runs 14 residues. The germline gives CDR1 SGHNT, CDR2 YYREEE (reference sequence). The trim removed 5 bases at V and 3 bases at J, leaving 2 bases unmatched. Here the CDR3 reads CASRNRGHTGELFF. As DNA, the CDR3 is TGTGCCAGCAGGAACAGGGGGCACACCGGGGAGCTGTTTTTT.

V and J are TRBV6-5 and TRBJ2-3, with D perhaps matching TRBD1 or TRBD2 (5 bases each). Looked up from germline, CDR1 is MNHEY and CDR2 is SVGAGI. Trimming stripped 9 bases from V and 7 bases from J, with 11 bases between. The CDR3 contains 11 residues. CDR3 DNA: TGTGCCAGTCACTGGGGGAATACGCAGTATTTT. Translated: CASHWGNTQYF.